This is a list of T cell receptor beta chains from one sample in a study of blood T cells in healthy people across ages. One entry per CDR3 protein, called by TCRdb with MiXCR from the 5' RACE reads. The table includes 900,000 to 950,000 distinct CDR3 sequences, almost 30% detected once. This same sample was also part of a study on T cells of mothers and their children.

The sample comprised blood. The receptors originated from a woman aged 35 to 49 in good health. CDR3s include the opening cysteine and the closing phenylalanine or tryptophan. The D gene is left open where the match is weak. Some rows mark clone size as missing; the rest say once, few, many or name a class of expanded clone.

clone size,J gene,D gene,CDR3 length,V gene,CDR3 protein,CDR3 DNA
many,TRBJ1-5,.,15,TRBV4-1,CASSQRRVINQPQHF,TGCGCCAGCAGCCAACGCAGGGTAATCAATCAGCCCCAGCATTTT
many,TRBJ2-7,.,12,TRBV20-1,CSARKDSYEQYF,TGCAGTGCTAGGAAGGACAGCTACGAGCAGTACTTC
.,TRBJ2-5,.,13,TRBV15,CATSRAPKETQYF,TGTGCCACCAGCAGAGCCCCGAAAGAGACCCAGTACTTC
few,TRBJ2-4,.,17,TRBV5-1,CASSLDGQLLAKNIQYF,TGCGCCAGCAGCTTGGATGGACAACTGCTAGCCAAAAACATTCAGTACTTC
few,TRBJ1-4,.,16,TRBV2,CASSGLLGEENEKLFF,TGTGCCAGCAGCGGCCTATTAGGGGAAGAGAATGAAAAACTGTTTTTT
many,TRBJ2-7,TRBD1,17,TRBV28,CASSGSPGGETSYEQYF,TGTGCCAGCAGTGGTAGCCCAGGGGGCGAAACTTCCTACGAGCAGTACTTC
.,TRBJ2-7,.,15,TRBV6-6,CASSTSSNRGYEQYF,TGTGCCAGCAGTACCTCCTCGAATAGGGGGTACGAGCAGTACTTC
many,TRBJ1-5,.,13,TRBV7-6,CASSLALTQPQHF,TGTGCCAGCAGCTTAGCTCTTACTCAGCCCCAGCATTTT
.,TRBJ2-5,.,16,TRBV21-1,CASSKKQDRIQETQYF,TGTGCCAGCAGCAAAAAGCAGGACAGAATCCAAGAGACCCAGTACTTC
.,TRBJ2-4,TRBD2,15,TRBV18,CASSPVAGNIREQYF,TGTGCCAGCTCACCTGTAGCGGGGAATATACGGGAGCAGTACTTC
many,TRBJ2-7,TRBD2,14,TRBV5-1,CASSFSGAVYEQYF,TGCGCCAGCAGCTTTAGCGGGGCGGTCTACGAGCAGTACTTC
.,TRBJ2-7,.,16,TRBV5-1,CASSLDSSSPYNEQYF,TGCGCCAGCAGCCTGGACAGTTCTTCTCCTTACAATGAGCAGTACTTC
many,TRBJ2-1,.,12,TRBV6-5,CASSKVGNEQFF,TGTGCCAGCAGTAAGGTGGGGAATGAGCAGTTCTTC
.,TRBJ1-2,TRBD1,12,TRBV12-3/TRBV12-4,CASTETGNGYTF,TGTGCCAGCACCGAGACAGGGAATGGCTACACCTTC
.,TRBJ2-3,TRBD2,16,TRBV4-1,CASSRPVAGDPDTQYF,TGCGCCAGCAGCCGACCCGTAGCGGGGGACCCAGATACGCAGTATTTT
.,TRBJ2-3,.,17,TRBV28,CASSSPFRRFGTDTQYF,TGTGCCAGCAGTTCACCATTCCGCAGATTTGGCACAGATACGCAGTATTTT
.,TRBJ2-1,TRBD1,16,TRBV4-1,CASSPPDRGRYNEQFF,TGCGCCAGCAGCCCACCGGACAGGGGGCGATACAATGAGCAGTTCTTC
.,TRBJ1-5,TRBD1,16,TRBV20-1,CSARAEGTGINQPQHF,TGCAGTGCTAGAGCAGAGGGGACAGGGATCAATCAGCCCCAGCATTTT
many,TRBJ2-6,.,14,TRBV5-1,CASGTSPGANVLTF,TGCGCCAGTGGTACCAGTCCTGGGGCCAACGTCCTGACTTTC
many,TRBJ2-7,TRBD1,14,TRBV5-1,CASSFDRGDYEQYF,TGCGCCAGCAGCTTTGACAGGGGTGACTACGAGCAGTACTTC
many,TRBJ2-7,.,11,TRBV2,CASSPFKEQYF,TGTGCCAGCAGCCCCTTTAAAGAGCAGTACTTC
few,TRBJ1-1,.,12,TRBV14,CASSQGRAEAFF,TGTGCCAGCAGCCAGGGAAGAGCTGAAGCTTTCTTT
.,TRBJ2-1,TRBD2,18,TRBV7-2,CASSWGAGGRMSYNEQFF,TGTGCCAGCAGCTGGGGGGCGGGGGGCCGAATGAGTTACAATGAGCAGTTCTTC
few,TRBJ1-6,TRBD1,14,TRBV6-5,CASRGQEYNSPLHF,TGTGCCAGCAGGGGACAGGAATATAATTCACCCCTCCACTTT
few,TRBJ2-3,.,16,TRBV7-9,CASSEPGPRISDTQYF,TGTGCCAGCAGCGAACCGGGACCGAGGATTTCAGATACGCAGTATTTT
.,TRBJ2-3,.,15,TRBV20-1,CSAPRDSWNTDTQYF,TGCAGTGCTCCTCGGGACTCCTGGAACACAGATACGCAGTATTTT
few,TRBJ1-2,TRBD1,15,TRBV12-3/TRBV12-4,CASSSFQGAGRGYTF,TGTGCCAGCAGTTCTTTCCAGGGGGCAGGTCGGGGCTACACCTTC
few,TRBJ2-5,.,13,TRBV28,CASSPTARETQYF,TGTGCCAGCAGTCCCACAGCCCGAGAGACCCAGTACTTC
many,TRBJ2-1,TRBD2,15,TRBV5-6,CASSFLAGGRNEQFF,TGTGCCAGCAGCTTTCTAGCGGGGGGGCGCAATGAGCAGTTCTTC
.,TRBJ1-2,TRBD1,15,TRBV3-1,CASNPRTGANYGYTF,TGTGCCAGCAACCCCCGGACAGGGGCTAACTATGGCTACACCTTC
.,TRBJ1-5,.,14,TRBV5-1,CASSKTGPNQPQHF,TGCGCCAGCAGTAAAACAGGACCCAATCAGCCCCAGCATTTT
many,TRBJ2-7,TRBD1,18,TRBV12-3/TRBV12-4,CASSLRPGTGGDSYEQYF,TGTGCCAGCAGTTTAAGGCCCGGGACAGGTGGCGACTCCTACGAGCAGTACTTC
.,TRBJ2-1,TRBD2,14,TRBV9,CASGPPGGYNEQFF,TGTGCCAGCGGCCCTCCGGGGGGCTACAATGAGCAGTTCTTC
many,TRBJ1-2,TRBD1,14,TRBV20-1,CSARVGTGDWGYTF,TGCAGTGCTAGAGTCGGGACAGGGGATTGGGGCTACACCTTC
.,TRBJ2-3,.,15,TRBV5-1,CASSLGRQSSDTQYF,TGCGCCAGCAGCTTGGGGAGGCAGTCTTCAGATACGCAGTATTTT
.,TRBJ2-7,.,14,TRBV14,CASSQSQVPYEQYF,TGTGCCAGCAGCCAATCACAGGTACCCTACGAGCAGTACTTC
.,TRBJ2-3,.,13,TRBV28,CASKSSGIDTQYF,TGTGCCAGCAAGTCAAGCGGAATAGATACGCAGTATTTT
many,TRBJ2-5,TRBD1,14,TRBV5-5,CASSFRGHGETQYF,TGTGCCAGCAGCTTCAGGGGGCACGGGGAGACCCAGTACTTC
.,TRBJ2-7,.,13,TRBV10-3,CATSEGPTYEQYF,TGTGCCACCAGTGAGGGGCCCACCTACGAGCAGTACTTC
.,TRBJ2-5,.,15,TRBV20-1,CSTINPGRRQETQYF,TGCAGTACCATAAACCCGGGACGGAGACAAGAGACCCAGTACTTC
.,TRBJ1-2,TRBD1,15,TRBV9,CVSTPGTGDPNGYTF,TGTGTCAGCACTCCCGGGACAGGGGATCCAAATGGCTACACCTTC
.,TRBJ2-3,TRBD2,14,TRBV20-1,CSADAGGLGDTQYF,TGCAGTGCCGATGCGGGGGGGCTTGGAGATACGCAGTATTTT
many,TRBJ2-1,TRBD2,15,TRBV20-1,CSASQSGGAVYEQFF,TGCAGTGCTTCCCAAAGCGGGGGGGCCGTATATGAGCAGTTCTTC
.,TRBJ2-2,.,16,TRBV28,CASRLRAGANTGELFF,TGTGCCAGCAGACTCCGGGCAGGGGCGAACACCGGGGAGCTGTTTTTT
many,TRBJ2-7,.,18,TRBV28,CASRSDSWTVRSSYEQYF,TGTGCCAGCAGATCTGACTCATGGACAGTAAGATCCTCCTACGAGCAGTACTTC
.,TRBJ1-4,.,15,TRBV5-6,CASSLDGPTNEKRFF,TGTGCCAGCAGCTTGGACGGCCCGACTAATGAAAAACGGTTTTTT
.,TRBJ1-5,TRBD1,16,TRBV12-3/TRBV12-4,CASSLAGQEPNQPQHF,TGTGCCAGCAGTTTAGCAGGACAGGAACCCAATCAGCCCCAGCATTTT
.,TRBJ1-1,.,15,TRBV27,CASSPTWTLNTEAFF,TGTGCCAGCAGTCCTACTTGGACCCTGAACACTGAAGCTTTCTTT
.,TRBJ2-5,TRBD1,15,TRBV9,CASSTRTGGWETQYF,TGTGCCAGCAGCACCCGGACAGGGGGCTGGGAGACCCAGTACTTC
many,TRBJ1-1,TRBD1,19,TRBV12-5,CASGLVLGNRGIMNTEAFF,TGTGCTAGTGGTTTGGTACTTGGGAACAGGGGGATTATGAACACTGAAGCTTTCTTT
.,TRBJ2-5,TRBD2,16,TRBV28,CASSPLAGGLQETQYF,TGTGCCAGCAGTCCACTAGCGGGAGGCCTCCAAGAGACCCAGTACTTC
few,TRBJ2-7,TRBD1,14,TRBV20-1,CSARDWRQGGQQYF,TGCAGTGCTAGAGATTGGAGACAGGGCGGCCAGCAGTACTTC
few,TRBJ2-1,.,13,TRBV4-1,CASSQVGSNEQFF,TGCGCCAGCAGCCAAGTTGGGAGCAATGAGCAGTTCTTC
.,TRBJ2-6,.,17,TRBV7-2,CASSPRYGYPGANVLTF,TGTGCCAGCAGCCCCAGATATGGTTACCCTGGGGCCAACGTCCTGACTTTC
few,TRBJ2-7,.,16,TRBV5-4,CASSPGMGASSYEQYF,TGTGCCAGCAGCCCGGGGATGGGCGCTAGTTCCTACGAGCAGTACTTC
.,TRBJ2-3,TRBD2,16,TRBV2,CASRLGLAHPTDTQYF,TGTGCCAGCAGGCTGGGACTAGCCCACCCAACAGATACGCAGTATTTT
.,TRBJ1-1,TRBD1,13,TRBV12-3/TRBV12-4,CASSQILQGRHFF,TGTGCCAGCAGTCAAATTCTACAGGGGCGGCACTTCTTT
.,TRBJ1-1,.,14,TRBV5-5,CASSRGGGHTEAFF,TGTGCCAGCAGCCGTGGGGGGGGACACACTGAAGCTTTCTTT
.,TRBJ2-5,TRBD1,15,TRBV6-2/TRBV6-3,CASSHGQGRVETQYF,TGTGCCAGCAGCCACGGACAGGGTAGAGTGGAGACCCAGTACTTC
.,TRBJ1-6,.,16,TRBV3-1,CASSQQTGTYNSPLHF,TGTGCCAGCAGCCAACAGACAGGAACTTATAATTCACCCCTCCACTTT